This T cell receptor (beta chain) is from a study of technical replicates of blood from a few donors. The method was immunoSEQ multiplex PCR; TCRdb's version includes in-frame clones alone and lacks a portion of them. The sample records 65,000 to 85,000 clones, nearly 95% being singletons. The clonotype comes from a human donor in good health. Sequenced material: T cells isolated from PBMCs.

The CDR3 DNA sequence: TGTGCCACCAGCAAAGGAGAGCGGCCCACAGATACGCAGTATTTT. This translates into CATSKGERPTDTQYF. The chain couples TRBV15 to TRBJ2-3, with D perhaps matching TRBD2 (5 bases). V shed 4 bases and J shed 2 bases, with 13 bases lying between them. CDR1 and CDR2 from the germline V gene are LNHNV and YYDKDF (reference sequence). The CDR3 totals 15 residues.